Given below is one TCR beta chain in context. The antigen it recognizes is unknown. For each CD8+ T cell subset, flow sorting was done in triplicate, and 250,000 to 300,000 cells per subset went directly into RLT lysis buffer. To keep memory contaminants out, a stringent definition of naive CD8+ T cells was applied: CD45RO-CCR7+CD27+CD95-. Using standard density gradient centrifugation, peripheral blood mononuclear cells were isolated from buffy coats. Naive CXCR3-negative and CXCR3-positive CD8+ T cells were flow-sorted on a FACSAria III. Total RNA was extracted from sorted cells with an RNeasy Mini Kit. The sequencing machine was a NextSeq 550. The Human TCR Profiling Kit (MiLaboratory) was used to prepare UMI-labeled 5' RACE TRB cDNA libraries. The full amount of extracted RNA was used for cDNA synthesis, and the full amount of resulting cDNA was used for PCR amplification. Libraries were prepared in parallel with an identical number of PCR cycles. From the authors' description of their analysis: With a requirement of at least two reads per UMI, MIGEC and MiXCR extracted about 48,000 +/- 9,800 unique UMI-labeled TRB cDNA molecules per library. An average of approximately 40,000 +/- 10,000 functional in-frame TRB CDR3 nucleotide clonotypes without stop codons was found per library. After downsampling to 5000 UMI-labeled TRB molecules per sample, diversity metrics, including normalized Shannon-Wiener and Chao1, were computed in VDJtools. VDJtools computed clonotype-size-weighted physicochemical properties of the central five CDR3 residues: interaction energy, strength, volume and Kidera factor 4. Once TCRdb had reprocessed the reads, it stored one entry per CDR3 protein sequence and supplied no DNA. V and J calls and clone size were set by TCRdb, not the authors. The table for this sample records about 130,000 distinct CDR3 sequences. Around 0.44% of the sample rests with the top ten.

The sample belongs to a study of CXCR3-negative and CXCR3-positive naive CD8 T cells (dated by TCRdb to about 2019). Study-wide context: In total, some 140 million TRB reads were obtained, corresponding to roughly 1.5 +/- 0.3 million reads per library. Diversity and physicochemical repertoire analyses covered about a dozen donors pooled from two independent experiments. For the TRBV-TRBJ cluster analysis, the naive subsets came from a handful of donors, while the memory cells came from 3 donors.

Taken from the germline V gene, the CDR1 and CDR2 loops are SQVTM and ANQGSEA. The CDR3, cysteine through phenylalanine, is 12 amino acids long. The DNA is not on file. What the work shows at the level of the full study, not this receptor alone: Compared with CXCR3-negative naive cells, CXCR3-positive naive cells had TRB CDR3s with higher hydrophobicity (lower Kidera factor 4), lower energy, and higher strength and volume indices. Freshly isolated PBMCs were used for most assays because CXCR3 expression partially decreased after cryopreservation. Comparably high repertoire diversity was found in both naive subsets, whereas much lower repertoire diversity was found in memory CD8+ T cells. Because surface CD5, which has been linked to self-reactivity in mice, was comparable between naive subsets, TCR interaction strength was also inferred from TRB CDR3 physicochemical properties. Naive CXCR3-negative and CXCR3-positive cells from the same donor showed similar TRBV-TRBJ usage, whereas memory cells showed distinct patterns.

This clonotype originated in a human donor in good health. Some clones in this sample may be carry-over from other donors' samples. This chain joins TRBV29-1 to TRBJ1-1; absent DNA, TCRdb's TRBD1 call cannot be checked. Sequencing used naive CXCR3+ CD8+ T cells from blood. Per the publication, the cell subset or site label means: CD45RO-CCR7+CD27+CD95- naive CD8+ T cells expressing CXCR3 (TNR3+). The CDR3 region reads CSVAPPYTEAFF.